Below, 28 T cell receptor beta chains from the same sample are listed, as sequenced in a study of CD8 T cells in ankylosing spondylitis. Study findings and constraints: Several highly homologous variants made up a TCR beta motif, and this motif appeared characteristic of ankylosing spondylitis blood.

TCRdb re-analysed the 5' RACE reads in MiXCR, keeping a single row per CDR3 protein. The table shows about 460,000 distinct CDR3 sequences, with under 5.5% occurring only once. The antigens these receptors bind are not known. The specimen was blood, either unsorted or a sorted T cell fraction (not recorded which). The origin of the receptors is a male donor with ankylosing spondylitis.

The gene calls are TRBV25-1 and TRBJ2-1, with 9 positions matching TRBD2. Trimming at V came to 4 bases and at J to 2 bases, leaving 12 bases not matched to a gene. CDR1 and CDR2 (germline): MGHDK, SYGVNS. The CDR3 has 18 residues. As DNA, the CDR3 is TGTGCCAGCAGTGCGACCCCGACTAGCGGCCTTGCCTACAATGAGCAGTTCTTC. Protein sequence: CASSATPTSGLAYNEQFF.

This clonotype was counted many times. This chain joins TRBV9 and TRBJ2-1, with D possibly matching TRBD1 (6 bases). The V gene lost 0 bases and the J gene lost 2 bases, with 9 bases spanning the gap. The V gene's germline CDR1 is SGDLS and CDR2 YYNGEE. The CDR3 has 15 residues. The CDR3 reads CASSVEGVTYNEQFF. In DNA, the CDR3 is TGTGCCAGCAGCGTAGAGGGGGTTACCTACAATGAGCAGTTCTTC. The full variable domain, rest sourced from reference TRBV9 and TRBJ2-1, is DSGVTQTPKHLITATGQRVTLRCSPRSGDLSVYWYQQSLDQGLQFLIQYYNGEERAKGNILERFSAQQFPDLHSELNLSSLELGDSALYFCASSVEGVTYNEQFFGPGTRLTVL.

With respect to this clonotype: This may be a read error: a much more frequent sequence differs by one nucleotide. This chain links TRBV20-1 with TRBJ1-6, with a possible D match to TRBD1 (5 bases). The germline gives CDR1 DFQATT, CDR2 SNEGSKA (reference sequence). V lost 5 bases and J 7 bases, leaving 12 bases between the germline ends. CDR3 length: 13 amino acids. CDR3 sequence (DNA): TGCAGTGCTTGCCGGGGCGGAAATTCACCCCTCCACTTT. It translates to CSACRGGNSPLHF.

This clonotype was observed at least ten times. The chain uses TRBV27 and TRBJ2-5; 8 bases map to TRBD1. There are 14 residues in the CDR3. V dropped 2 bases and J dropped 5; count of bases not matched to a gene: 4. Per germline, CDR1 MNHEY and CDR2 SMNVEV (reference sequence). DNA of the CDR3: TGTGCCAGCAGTTTAGACAGGGGTAGGGAGACCCAGTACTTC. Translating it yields CASSLDRGRETQYF.

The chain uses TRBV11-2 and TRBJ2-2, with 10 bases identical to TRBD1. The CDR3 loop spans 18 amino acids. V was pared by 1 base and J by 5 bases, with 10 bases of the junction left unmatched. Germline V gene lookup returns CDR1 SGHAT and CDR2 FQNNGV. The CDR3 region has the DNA TGTGCCAGCAGCTTAGTCCGGGACAGGGGAACTGATACCGGGGAGCTGTTTTTT. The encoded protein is CASSLVRDRGTDTGELFF.

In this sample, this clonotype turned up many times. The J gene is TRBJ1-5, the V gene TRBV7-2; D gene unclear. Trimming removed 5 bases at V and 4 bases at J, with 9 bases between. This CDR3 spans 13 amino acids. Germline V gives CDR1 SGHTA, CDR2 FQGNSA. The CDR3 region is CASSPWTNQPQHF. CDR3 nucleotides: TGTGCCAGCAGCCCGTGGACGAATCAGCCCCAGCATTTT.

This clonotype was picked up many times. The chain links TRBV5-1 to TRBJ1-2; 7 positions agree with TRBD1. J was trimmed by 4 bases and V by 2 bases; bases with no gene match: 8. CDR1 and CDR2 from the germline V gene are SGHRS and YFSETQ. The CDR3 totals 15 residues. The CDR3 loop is CASSFEPGGGYGYTF. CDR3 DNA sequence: TGCGCCAGCAGCTTCGAGCCAGGGGGAGGCTATGGCTACACCTTC.

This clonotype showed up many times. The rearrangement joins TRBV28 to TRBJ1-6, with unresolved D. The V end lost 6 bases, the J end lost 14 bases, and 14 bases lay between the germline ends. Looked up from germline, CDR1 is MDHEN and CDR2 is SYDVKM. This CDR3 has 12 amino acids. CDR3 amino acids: CASRPTRASLHF. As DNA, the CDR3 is TGTGCCAGCAGGCCGACCCGGGCATCCCTCCACTTT.

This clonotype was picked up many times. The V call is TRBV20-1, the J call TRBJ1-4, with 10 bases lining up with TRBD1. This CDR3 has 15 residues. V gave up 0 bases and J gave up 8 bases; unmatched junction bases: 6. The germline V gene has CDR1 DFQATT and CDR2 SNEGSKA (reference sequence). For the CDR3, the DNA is TGCAGTGCTAGAGAGCCGGGACAGGGGAGGGAAAAACTGTTTTTT. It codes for CSAREPGQGREKLFF.

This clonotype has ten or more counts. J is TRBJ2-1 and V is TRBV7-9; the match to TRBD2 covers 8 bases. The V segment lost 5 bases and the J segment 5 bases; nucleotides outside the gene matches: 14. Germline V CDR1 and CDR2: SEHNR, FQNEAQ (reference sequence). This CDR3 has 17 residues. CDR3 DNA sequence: TGTGCCAGCAGCCCCACTGGGATAGCGGGGAGAAACAATGAGCAGTTCTTC. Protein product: CASSPTGIAGRNNEQFF. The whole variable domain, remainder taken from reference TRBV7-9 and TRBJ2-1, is DTGVSQNPRHKITKRGQNVTFRCDPISEHNRLYWYRQTLGQGPEFLTYFQNEAQLEKSRLLSDRFSAERPKGSFSTLEIQRTEQGDSAMYLCASSPTGIAGRNNEQFFGPGTRLTVL.

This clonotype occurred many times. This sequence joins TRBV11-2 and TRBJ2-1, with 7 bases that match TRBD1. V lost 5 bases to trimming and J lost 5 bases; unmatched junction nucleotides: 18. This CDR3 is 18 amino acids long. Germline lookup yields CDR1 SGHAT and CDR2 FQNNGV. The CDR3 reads CASSHTANPGQLNNEQFF. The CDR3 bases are TGTGCCAGCAGCCACACGGCCAACCCGGGACAGCTAAACAATGAGCAGTTCTTC.

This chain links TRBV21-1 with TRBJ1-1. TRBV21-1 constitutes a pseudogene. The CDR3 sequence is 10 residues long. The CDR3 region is CASRGPEAFF. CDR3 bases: TGTGCCAGCAGGGGTCCTGAAGCTTTCTTT.

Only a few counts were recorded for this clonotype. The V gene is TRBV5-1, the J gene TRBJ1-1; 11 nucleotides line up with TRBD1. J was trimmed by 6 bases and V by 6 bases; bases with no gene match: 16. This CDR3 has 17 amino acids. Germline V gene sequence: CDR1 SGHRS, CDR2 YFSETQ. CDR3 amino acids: CASIHGGTGGNPAEAFF. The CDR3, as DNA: TGCGCCAGCATTCATGGGGGGACAGGGGGAAACCCAGCTGAAGCTTTCTTT.

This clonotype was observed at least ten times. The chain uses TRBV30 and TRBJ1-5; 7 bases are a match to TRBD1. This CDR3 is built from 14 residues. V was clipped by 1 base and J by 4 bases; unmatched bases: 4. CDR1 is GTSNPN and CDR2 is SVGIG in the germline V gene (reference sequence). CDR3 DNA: TGTGCCTGGAGTGAGGGGGCTGGGAATCAGCCCCAGCATTTT. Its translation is CAWSEGAGNQPQHF. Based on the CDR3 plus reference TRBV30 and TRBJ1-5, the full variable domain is SQTIHQWPATLVQPVGSPLSLECTVEGTSNPNLYWYRQAAGRGLQLLFYSVGIGQISSEVPQNLSASRPQDRQFILSSKKLLLSDSGFYLCAWSEGAGNQPQHFGDGTRLSIL.

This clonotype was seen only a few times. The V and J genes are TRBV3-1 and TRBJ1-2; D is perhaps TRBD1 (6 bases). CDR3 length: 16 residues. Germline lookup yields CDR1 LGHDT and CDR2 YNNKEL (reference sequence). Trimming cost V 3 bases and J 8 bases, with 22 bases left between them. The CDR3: CASSHRDIPRAGGYTF. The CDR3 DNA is TGTGCCAGCAGCCACCGGGACATCCCCCGCGCGGGGGGCTACACCTTC.

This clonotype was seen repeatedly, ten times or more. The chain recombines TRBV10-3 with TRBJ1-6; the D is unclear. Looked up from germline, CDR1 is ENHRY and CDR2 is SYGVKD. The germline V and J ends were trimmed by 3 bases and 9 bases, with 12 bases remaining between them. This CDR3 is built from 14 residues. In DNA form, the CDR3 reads TGTGCCATCAGTGATGCCTCCTCGGGTTCACCCCTCCACTTT. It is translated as CAISDASSGSPLHF.

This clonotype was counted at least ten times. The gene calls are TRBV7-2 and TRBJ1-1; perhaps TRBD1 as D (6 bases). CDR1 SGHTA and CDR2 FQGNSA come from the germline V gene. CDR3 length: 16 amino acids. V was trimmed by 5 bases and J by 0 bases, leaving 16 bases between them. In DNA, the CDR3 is TGTGCCAGCAGCCCGAACAGGGTATCGGTGAACACTGAAGCTTTCTTT. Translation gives CASSPNRVSVNTEAFF.

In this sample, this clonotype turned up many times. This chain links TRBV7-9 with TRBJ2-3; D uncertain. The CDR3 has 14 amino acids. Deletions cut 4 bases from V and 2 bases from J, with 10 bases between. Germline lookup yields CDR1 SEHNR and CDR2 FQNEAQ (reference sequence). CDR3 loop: CASSWGRATDTQYF. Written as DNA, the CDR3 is TGTGCCAGCAGCTGGGGTAGGGCCACAGATACGCAGTATTTT.

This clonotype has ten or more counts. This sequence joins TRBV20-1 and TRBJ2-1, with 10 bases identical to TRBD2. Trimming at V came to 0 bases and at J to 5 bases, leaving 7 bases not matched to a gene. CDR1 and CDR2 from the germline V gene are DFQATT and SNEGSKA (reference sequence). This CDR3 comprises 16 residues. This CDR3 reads CSARDPVAGGHNEQFF. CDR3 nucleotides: TGCAGTGCTAGAGACCCCGTAGCGGGGGGACACAATGAGCAGTTCTTC.

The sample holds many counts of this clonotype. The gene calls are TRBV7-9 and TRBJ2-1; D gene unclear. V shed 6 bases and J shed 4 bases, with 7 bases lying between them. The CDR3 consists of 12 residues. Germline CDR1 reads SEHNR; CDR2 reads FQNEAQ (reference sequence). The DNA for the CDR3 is TGTGCCAGCAGGGGGTATTACAATGAGCAGTTCTTC. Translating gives CASRGYYNEQFF.

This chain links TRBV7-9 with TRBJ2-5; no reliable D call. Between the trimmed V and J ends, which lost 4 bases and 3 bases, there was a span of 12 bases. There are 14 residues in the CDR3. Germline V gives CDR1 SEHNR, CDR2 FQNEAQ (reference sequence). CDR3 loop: CASSSRPDKETQYF. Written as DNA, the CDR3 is TGTGCCAGCAGCTCTCGCCCGGATAAAGAGACCCAGTACTTC.

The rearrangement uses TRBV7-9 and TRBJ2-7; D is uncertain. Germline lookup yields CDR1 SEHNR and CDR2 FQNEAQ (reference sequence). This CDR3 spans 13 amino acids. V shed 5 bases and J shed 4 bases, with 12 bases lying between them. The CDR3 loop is CASSPLAQYEQYF. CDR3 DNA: TGTGCCAGCAGCCCACTGGCACAGTACGAGCAGTACTTC.

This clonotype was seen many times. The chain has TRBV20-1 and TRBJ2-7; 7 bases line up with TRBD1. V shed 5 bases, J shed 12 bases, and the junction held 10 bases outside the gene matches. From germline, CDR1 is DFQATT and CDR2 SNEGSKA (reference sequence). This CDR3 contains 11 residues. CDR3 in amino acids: CSAVTGTILYF. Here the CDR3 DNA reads TGCAGTGCTGTGACAGGGACGATTCTGTACTTC.

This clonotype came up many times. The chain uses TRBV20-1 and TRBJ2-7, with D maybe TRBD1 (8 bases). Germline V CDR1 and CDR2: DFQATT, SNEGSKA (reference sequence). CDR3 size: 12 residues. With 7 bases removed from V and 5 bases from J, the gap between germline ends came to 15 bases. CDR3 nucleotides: TGCAGTGGGGAGGGACAGGTGGACGAGCAGTACTTC. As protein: CSGEGQVDEQYF.

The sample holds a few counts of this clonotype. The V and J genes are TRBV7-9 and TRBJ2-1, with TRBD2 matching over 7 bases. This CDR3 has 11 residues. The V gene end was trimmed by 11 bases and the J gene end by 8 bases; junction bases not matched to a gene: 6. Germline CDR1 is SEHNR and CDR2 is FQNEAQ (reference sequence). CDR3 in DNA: TGTGCCGGGGCGGGGGACTATGAGCAGTTCTTC. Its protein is CAGAGDYEQFF.

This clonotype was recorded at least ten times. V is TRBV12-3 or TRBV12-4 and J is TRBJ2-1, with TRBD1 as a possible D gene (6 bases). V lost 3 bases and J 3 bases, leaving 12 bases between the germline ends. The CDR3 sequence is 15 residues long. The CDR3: CASSLEGGLYNEQFF. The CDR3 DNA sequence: TGTGCCAGCAGTTTGGAAGGGGGTCTCTACAATGAGCAGTTCTTC.

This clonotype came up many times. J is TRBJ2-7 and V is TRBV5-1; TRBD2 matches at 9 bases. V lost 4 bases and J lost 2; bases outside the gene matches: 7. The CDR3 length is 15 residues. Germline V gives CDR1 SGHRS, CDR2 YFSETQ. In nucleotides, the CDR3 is TGCGCCAGCAGCCTAGCGGGACGTGGACCCTACGAGCAGTACTTC. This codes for CASSLAGRGPYEQYF.

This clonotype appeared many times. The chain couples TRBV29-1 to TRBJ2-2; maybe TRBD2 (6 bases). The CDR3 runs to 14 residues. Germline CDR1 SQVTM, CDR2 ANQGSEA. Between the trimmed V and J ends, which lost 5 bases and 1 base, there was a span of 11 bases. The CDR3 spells CSVSGRENTGELFF. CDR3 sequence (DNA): TGCAGCGTTTCTGGGCGGGAGAACACCGGGGAGCTGTTTTTT.